What follows are 20 T cell receptor beta chains derived from one specimen sequenced in a study of patients and donors after allogeneic stem cell transplantation. TCRdb called the RT-PCR reads again in MiXCR, with one record for every CDR3 protein. The sample has some 960,000 distinct CDR3 sequences; around 17% are singletons. Source material: blood, either unsorted or a sorted T cell fraction (not recorded which). These receptors originate from a human donor who was either an allogeneic HSCT recipient or a stem cell or donor lymphocyte infusion donor (not recorded which). It is not recorded whose cells these are; they may come from a transplant donor.

CDR3 in amino acids: CASSVGAAGGQETQYF. The CDR3 coding sequence is TGTGCCAGCAGCGTAGGTGCGGCGGGGGGCCAAGAGACCCAGTACTTC. The rearrangement links TRBV9 to TRBJ2-5, with 8 bases fitting TRBD2. Germline values: CDR1 SGDLS, CDR2 YYNGEE. The ends lost 0 bases at V and 1 base at J; junction bases unmatched: 5. CDR3 length: 16 amino acids.

The CDR3 spells CASSPTSGGRIDTQYF. The CDR3, as DNA: TGTGCCAGCAGTCCGACCTCGGGCGGGAGGATAGATACGCAGTATTTT. This chain uses TRBV12-3 or TRBV12-4 with TRBJ2-3; 8 bases align to TRBD2. The CDR3 contains 16 residues. J gave up 5 bases and V 5 bases, and 12 bases lay outside the gene matches.

This clonotype was seen only a few times. The chain couples TRBV6-1 to TRBJ2-1; D may be TRBD1 (6 bases). Germline assignment: CDR1 MNHNS and CDR2 SASEGT. V dropped 4 bases and J dropped 0 bases, with 10 bases sitting between them. The CDR3 is 15 amino acids. CDR3 in amino acids: CASSVGRGSYNEQFF. In DNA, the CDR3 is TGTGCCAGCAGTGTTGGCAGGGGCTCCTACAATGAGCAGTTCTTC.

The sample holds many counts of this clonotype. The V gene is TRBV7-2, the J gene TRBJ1-4; TRBD1 agrees at 11 bases. After removal of 4 bases from V and 8 bases from J, the junction contained 3 bases not matched to a gene. The CDR3 totals 14 residues. CDR1 is SGHTA, CDR2 FQGNSA, per germline. The DNA of the CDR3 is TGTGCCAGCAGCTGGGACAGGGGGGAAGAAAAACTGTTTTTT. Translation gives CASSWDRGEEKLFF.

This clonotype was recorded a few times. The chain couples TRBV5-1 to TRBJ1-2; possible D gene TRBD1, 5 bases. V was shortened by 4 bases and J by 5 bases, with 21 bases between the two germline ends. Germline V gene lookup returns CDR1 SGHRS and CDR2 YFSETQ. The CDR3 is made up of 16 amino acids. The CDR3 coding sequence is TGCGCCAGCAGCCCTCACGCCCGGGACCCAGGGTATGGCTACACCTTC. This gives the protein CASSPHARDPGYGYTF.

The CDR3 sequence: CASGRGLAVKETQYF. CDR3 bases: TGTGCTAGTGGACGGGGACTAGCGGTAAAAGAGACCCAGTACTTC. This chain uses TRBV12-5 with TRBJ2-5, with 11 bases fitting TRBD2. Looked up from germline, CDR1 is LGHNT and CDR2 is FRNRAP. This CDR3 region has 15 residues. Trimming took 6 bases from V and 3 from J; bases not matched to a gene: 6.

This clonotype has a handful of counts. In nucleotides, the CDR3 is TGCGCCAGCAGCCAAGGATTCAGTCGAGGGGATAGGGCCAACGTCCTGACTTTC. Protein product: CASSQGFSRGDRANVLTF. This sequence joins TRBV4-3 and TRBJ2-6; D may correspond to TRBD1 or TRBD2 (5 bases each). Trimming cost V 1 base and J 5 bases, with 18 bases left between them. The CDR3 is 18 amino acids. Looked up from germline, CDR1 is LGHNA and CDR2 is YSLEER.

This clonotype appeared a few times. Relative to the germline gene, one junction end is altered; a read error may explain this. The rearrangement joins TRBV7-7 to TRBJ2-3; 11 bases agree with TRBD2. Germline lookup yields CDR1 SSHAT and CDR2 FNYEAQ (reference sequence). The CDR3 is made up of 16 amino acids. CDR3 loop: CASSLGTSGSGDTQYF. The CDR3 DNA is TGTGCTAGCAGCCTGGGGACTAGCGGCTCGGGAGATACGCAGTATTTT.

The chain joins TRBV7-9 to TRBJ2-5; no clear D. This CDR3 spans 12 amino acids. The V end was cut by 6 bases, the J end by 2 bases, with 7 bases between. Germline V gene lookup returns CDR1 SEHNR and CDR2 FQNEAQ (reference sequence). CDR3 in amino acids: CASSESQETQYF. Written as DNA, the CDR3 is TGTGCCAGCAGTGAGAGTCAAGAGACCCAGTACTTC.

This clonotype was counted at least ten times. V usage is TRBV5-1 and J usage is TRBJ2-1; 9 nucleotides match TRBD2. V was clipped by 6 bases and J by 2 bases; unmatched bases: 9. The CDR3 consists of 16 residues. Germline CDR1 and CDR2: SGHRS and YFSETQ. CDR3 bases: TGCGCCAGCACGCCCCAGACTAGCGGCACCTACAATGAGCAGTTCTTC. Its protein product is CASTPQTSGTYNEQFF.

The V gene is TRBV4-1, the J gene TRBJ2-7; D is possibly TRBD1 or TRBD2 (5 bases each). Germline V CDR1 and CDR2: MGHRA, YSYEKL. The V end was cut by 3 bases, the J end by 3 bases, with 12 bases between. The CDR3 is made up of 14 amino acids. DNA for the CDR3: TGCGCCAGCAGCCACCCCGGGACCGACTACGAGCAGTACTTC. Translation gives CASSHPGTDYEQYF.

This clonotype was recorded a few times. V and J are TRBV30 and TRBJ2-5; no clear D. The CDR3 is 12 amino acids. With 5 bases removed from V and 2 bases from J, the gap between germline ends came to 9 bases. Germline values: CDR1 GTSNPN, CDR2 SVGIG (reference sequence). In nucleotides, the CDR3 is TGTGCCTGGGGAAACGGGCAAGAGACCCAGTACTTC. Translated, it gives CAWGNGQETQYF.

This sequence joins TRBV9 and TRBJ2-3; D gene ambiguous. This CDR3 is built from 16 residues. V was shortened by 0 bases and J by 1 base, with 12 bases between the two germline ends. The V gene's germline CDR1 is SGDLS and CDR2 YYNGEE. The CDR3 DNA is TGTGCCAGCAGCGTAGGCTCAGGTCTGGGCACAGATACGCAGTATTTT. It encodes CASSVGSGLGTDTQYF.

Only a few counts were recorded for this clonotype. V usage is TRBV4-2 and J usage is TRBJ1-4, with no clear D. The V end lost 0 bases, the J end lost 14 bases, and 16 bases lay between the germline ends. The CDR3 is made up of 14 amino acids. Per the germline V gene, CDR1 is LGHNA and CDR2 is YNFKEQ. The DNA for the CDR3 is TGTGCCAGCAGCCAAGAAACCCAGGTCGGGAGGCTGTTTTTT. Encoded protein: CASSQETQVGRLFF.

In its sample, this clonotype was seen many times. This chain uses TRBV6-2 or TRBV6-3 with TRBJ2-6; D possibly matches TRBD1 or TRBD2 (5 bases each). Germline lookup yields CDR1 MNHEY and CDR2 SVGEGT. The CDR3 contains 18 residues. Deletions cut 0 bases from V and 1 base from J, with 13 bases between. CDR3 nucleotide sequence: TGTGCCAGCAGTTACTCGACTCCGGGGCCATCTGGGGCCAACGTCCTGACTTTC. Amino acid sequence: CASSYSTPGPSGANVLTF.

This chain connects TRBV29-1 to TRBJ2-1; D tentatively fits TRBD1 or TRBD2 (5 bases each). Germline V gene lookup returns CDR1 SQVTM and CDR2 ANQGSEA. The CDR3 sequence is 16 residues long. Trimming shortened V by 5 bases and J by 0 bases, and 17 bases separated the two germline ends. The CDR3 nucleotides read TGCAGCGTTTGGGGGACGGTTTCGAGCTCCTACAATGAGCAGTTCTTC. Its protein product is CSVWGTVSSSYNEQFF.

The rearrangement uses TRBV2 and TRBJ1-3; maybe TRBD1 (6 bases). Trimming stripped 4 bases from V and 3 bases from J, with 10 bases between. This CDR3 comprises 14 residues. The germline CDR1 and CDR2 sequences are SNHLY and FYNNEI. The DNA for the CDR3 is TGTGCCAGCAGTGTAGACAGGCATGGAAACACCATATATTTT. Translated, it gives CASSVDRHGNTIYF.

The chain is built from TRBV12-3 or TRBV12-4 and TRBJ2-3, with 7 bases matching TRBD1. The CDR3 sequence is 16 residues long. J lost 0 bases, V lost 5 bases, and 8 bases had no gene match. CDR3 nucleotide sequence: TGTGCCAGCAGTACATTGTGGGGACAGAGCACAGATACGCAGTATTTT. This encodes CASSTLWGQSTDTQYF.

This clonotype was seen a few times. The chain has TRBV6-1 and TRBJ1-1; TRBD1 agrees at 10 bases. Trimming at V came to 8 bases and at J to 4 bases, leaving 7 bases not matched to a gene. CDR1 MNHNS and CDR2 SASEGT come from the germline V gene. The CDR3 is 14 amino acids. The CDR3, as DNA: TGTGCCAGCGGAATGACAGGGGGCGGCACTGAAGCTTTCTTT. It translates to CASGMTGGGTEAFF.

The chain employs TRBV30 and TRBJ2-3; TRBD1 might be the D (5 bases). The CDR3 runs 16 residues. Germline V lookup: CDR1 GTSNPN, CDR2 SVGIG (reference sequence). The germline V and J ends were trimmed by 0 bases and 0 bases, with 13 bases remaining between them. CDR3 protein: CAWSVGVRRSTDTQYF. CDR3 in DNA: TGTGCCTGGAGTGTAGGGGTAAGGCGCAGCACAGATACGCAGTATTTT.